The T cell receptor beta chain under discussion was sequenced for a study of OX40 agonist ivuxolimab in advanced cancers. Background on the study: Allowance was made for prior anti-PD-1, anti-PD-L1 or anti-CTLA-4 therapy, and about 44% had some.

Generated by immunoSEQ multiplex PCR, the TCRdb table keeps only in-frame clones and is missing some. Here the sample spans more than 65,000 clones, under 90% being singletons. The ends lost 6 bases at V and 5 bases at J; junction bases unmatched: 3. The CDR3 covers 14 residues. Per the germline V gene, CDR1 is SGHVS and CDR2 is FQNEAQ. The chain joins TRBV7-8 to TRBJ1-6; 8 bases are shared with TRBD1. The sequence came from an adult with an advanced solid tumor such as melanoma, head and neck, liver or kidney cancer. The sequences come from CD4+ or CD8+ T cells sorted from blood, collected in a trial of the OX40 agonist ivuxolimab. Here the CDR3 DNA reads TGTGCCAGCAGGGCGACAGGGGATAATTCACCCCTCCACTTT. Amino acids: CASRATGDNSPLHF.